The 20 T cell receptor beta chains below come from one sample, sequenced in a study of tissue T cells after allogeneic stem cell transplantation. Using immunoSEQ multiplex PCR, the repertoire was profiled, and TCRdb retains in-frame clones only, with some absent. In the table there are some 48,000 clones, approximately 70% of which are singletons. The specimen was sorted cells pooled from one or two spleens. These TCRs come from a pool of C57BL/6 mice in good health.

Comment on this clone: Germline and genes here are mouse. The read comes to an end 1 residue before the CDR3 does, leaving the germline J gene to fill in the end. The chain employs TRBV2 and TRBJ2-3, with D possibly being TRBD1 (6 bases). CDR3 length equals 13 residues. Germline V lookup: CDR1 LGHNA, CDR2 YSYQKL. V gave up 3 bases and J gave up 6 bases, with 10 bases separating them. The chain's CDR3 is CASSHRQAETLYF. The covered CDR3 bases are TGTGCCAGCAGCCATCGACAGGCCGAAACGCTGTAT.

For this clone: Any gene name here is a mouse gene name. From the germline J gene comes the end of the CDR3, since the read stops 1 residue before it. The chain joins TRBV12-1 to TRBJ1-3; 7 nucleotides agree with TRBD1. V lost 2 bases and J lost 2; bases outside the gene matches: 2. CDR3 size: 14 residues. The germline CDR1 and CDR2 sequences are SGHSN and HYEKVE. CDR3 amino acids: CASSPTGTGNTLYF. The part of the CDR3 DNA that was read is TGTGCCAGCTCTCCGACAGGGACTGGAAATACGCTCTAT.

Notes on this clone: Mouse gene names and germline throughout. The read falls 1 residue short of the CDR3 end, and the missing part is taken from the germline J gene. This rearrangement joins TRBV5 to TRBJ1-2; a possible D gene is TRBD1 (6 bases). Trimming took 0 bases from V and 5 from J, leaving 10 bases between them. The CDR3 runs 14 residues. Germline V CDR1 and CDR2: LGHNA, YNLKQL (reference sequence). The sequenced part of the CDR3 DNA is TGTGCCAGCAGCCAAGATGCTAGGGGGTCCGACTACACC. Translated: CASSQDARGSDYT. The CDR3 as a whole reads CASSQDARGSDYTF.

This clone was detected a few times. Germline and genes here are mouse. The read is 1 residue too short to cover the CDR3 end, so that end is filled in from the germline J gene. The chain is built from TRBV5 and TRBJ1-5; D not certain. V was trimmed by 4 bases and J by 1 base, leaving 11 bases between them. CDR1 and CDR2 (germline): LGHNA, YNLKQL (reference sequence). The CDR3 consists of 15 residues. Partial CDR3 DNA: TGTGCCAGCAGCCGTCATGGGAGGAACAACCAGGCTCCGCTT. Encoded protein: CASSRHGRNNQAPL. The full-length CDR3 reads as CASSRHGRNNQAPLF.

A word on this clone: The listed genes are named as in mouse. Coverage ceases 1 residue before the CDR3 finishes, and the germline J gene fills in the end. V gene TRBV5 combines with J gene TRBJ1-1; D might be TRBD1 (6 bases). Trimming took off 0 bases at V and 0 bases at J, with 8 bases between the two ends. The germline gives CDR1 LGHNA, CDR2 YNLKQL (reference sequence). This CDR3 is 15 amino acids long. This CDR3 reads CASSQEDSANTEVFF. CDR3 DNA, as far as it was read: TGTGCCAGCAGCCAAGAGGACAGTGCAAACACAGAAGTCTTC.

As for this clone: Mouse names are used for the genes. The CDR3 end lies 1 residue beyond the end of the read and is filled in from the germline J gene. The genes are TRBV3 and TRBJ2-5; 8 nucleotides match TRBD2. The CDR3 runs to 15 residues. Germline trimming cut 0 bases from V and 3 bases from J; bases unmatched to any gene: 2. Per germline, CDR1 SNHLY and CDR2 FYNGKV (reference sequence). The CDR3 loop is CASSLAGGGQDTQYF. The CDR3 bases that were read are TGTGCCAGCAGCTTAGCTGGGGGGGGTCAAGACACCCAGTAC.

As concerns this clone: The genes and germline here are from mouse. The CDR3 is CASSLRGNYAEQFF. The DNA read from the CDR3 is TGTGCCAGCAGCTTAAGGGGGAACTATGCTGAGCAGTTC. The chain links TRBV3 to TRBJ2-1, with D perhaps matching TRBD1 (6 bases). Read coverage stops 1 residue before the CDR3 terminus; the germline J gene supplies the remainder. This CDR3 is built from 14 residues. CDR1 and CDR2 from the germline V gene are SNHLY and FYNGKV (reference sequence). Trimming pared 2 bases from V and 1 base from J, leaving 6 bases between.

Turning to this clone: Genes and germline are mouse. Read data end 1 residue before the CDR3 end; the end is taken from the germline J gene. The chain carries TRBV24 and TRBJ1-1, with 7 positions matching TRBD1. Germline V gene lookup returns CDR1 KGHTA and CDR2 FRNEEI. This CDR3 contains 14 residues. V dropped 2 bases and J dropped 3; count of bases not matched to a gene: 3. CDR3 DNA, as far as it was read: TGTGCCAGCAGTCTGGACAGGGAGGACACAGAAGTCTTC. It yields the protein CASSLDREDTEVF. The CDR3 in its entirety is CASSLDREDTEVFF.

Concerning this clone: Here the gene names and germline are mouse. Read sequence stops 1 residue before the CDR3 end, and the germline J gene provides the missing end. The chain joins TRBV3 to TRBJ1-4; D remains unclear. Trimming stripped 2 bases from V and 1 base from J, with 5 bases between. This CDR3 has 14 residues. The germline gives CDR1 SNHLY, CDR2 FYNGKV (reference sequence). The CDR3 region is CASSLRSSNERLFF. The sequenced part of the CDR3 DNA is TGTGCCAGCAGCTTAAGGAGTTCCAACGAAAGATTATTT.

A remark on this clone: The germline and genes are mouse ones. The CDR3 goes on 1 residue after the read ends, and that part is filled in from the germline J gene. This chain uses TRBV1 with TRBJ2-2; 8 nucleotides line up with TRBD2. V dropped 1 base and J dropped 1; count of bases not matched to a gene: 5. This CDR3 spans 17 amino acids. Germline V gene sequence: CDR1 NSQYPW, CDR2 LRSPGD (reference sequence). The covered CDR3 bases are TGCACCTGCAGTGCAGCCTGGGGGGACCTAAACACCGGGCAGCTCTAC. Protein product: CTCSAAWGDLNTGQLY. In full, the CDR3 is CTCSAAWGDLNTGQLYF.

As for this clone: Gene labels here are mouse ones. The DNA ends 1 residue before the CDR3 does, and the rest of the CDR3 is filled in from the germline J gene. The genes are TRBV1 and TRBJ2-4; D is uncertain. Germline V gene sequence: CDR1 NSQYPW, CDR2 LRSPGD (reference sequence). Trimming cost V 3 bases and J 0 bases, with 4 bases left between them. CDR3 length: 13 amino acids. The CDR3 sequence is CTCSANSQNTLYF. The sequenced CDR3 bases are TGCACCTGCAGTGCCAATAGTCAAAACACCTTGTAC. The variable domain in full, with the rest retrieved from reference TRBV1 and TRBJ2-4, is VTLLEQNPRWRLVPRGQAVNLRCILKNSQYPWMSWYQQDLQKQLQWLFTLRSPGDKEVKSLPGADYLATRVTDTELRLQVANMSQGRTLYCTCSANSQNTLYFGAGTRLSVL.

Points on this clone: Germline and genes here are mouse. CDR3 bases read: TGTGCCAGCAGCCAAGATACCGGGACTAGTCAAAACACCTTGTAC. It is translated as CASSQDTGTSQNTLY. The CDR3 reads in full as CASSQDTGTSQNTLYF. This chain connects TRBV5 to TRBJ2-4; D possibly corresponds to TRBD2 (6 bases). The CDR3 end is not reached by the read, which stops 1 residue before it; the germline J gene fills it in. The CDR3 covers 16 residues. V lost 0 bases, J lost 0 bases, and 10 bases lay in between. Germline V gene lookup returns CDR1 LGHNA and CDR2 YNLKQL (reference sequence).

With regard to this clone: Gene and germline names: mouse. The CDR3 end falls 1 residue outside the read, so it is completed with the germline J gene. Other DNA sequences of this sample code for an identical CDR3. The rearrangement uses TRBV3 and TRBJ1-2; D gene ambiguous. CDR3 length: 13 amino acids. The V end was cut by 1 base, the J end by 1 base, with 4 bases between. Per the germline V gene, CDR1 is SNHLY and CDR2 is FYNGKV (reference sequence). The CDR3 loop reads CASSLEQNSDYTF. CDR3 DNA, as far as it was read: TGTGCCAGCAGCTTAGAGCAAAACTCCGACTACACC.

As for this clone: These gene names are mouse names. The missing CDR3 end, 1 residue past where the read stops, is filled in from the germline J gene. The V gene is TRBV26, the J gene TRBJ2-3, with 7 bases lining up with TRBD1. The CDR3 contains 12 residues. Germline values: CDR1 KGHPV, CDR2 FQNQEV (reference sequence). V was clipped by 6 bases and J by 9 bases; unmatched bases: 6. CDR3 sequence: CASRVTGWTLYF. Partial CDR3 DNA: TGTGCCAGCAGGGTGACAGGGTGGACGCTGTAT.

Details on this clone: The listed genes are named as in mouse. The CDR3 end lies 1 residue beyond the end of the read and is filled in from the germline J gene. The chain uses TRBV4 and TRBJ2-2; a weak D match, TRBD1 (5 bases). V was cut by 4 bases and J by 0 bases, with 9 bases left in between. Germline CDR1 and CDR2: LGHDT and YNNKQL (reference sequence). This CDR3 region has 15 residues. The CDR3 loop is CASSSGQANTGQLYF. CDR3 DNA (partial): TGTGCCAGCAGCTCTGGACAAGCAAACACCGGGCAGCTCTAC.

There are a few counts of this clone. Mouse gene names apply. The read is 1 residue too short to cover the CDR3 end, so that end is filled in from the germline J gene. This chain joins TRBV1 and TRBJ2-1, with 12 bases lining up with TRBD1. Germline CDR1 and CDR2: NSQYPW and LRSPGD (reference sequence). With 3 bases clipped from V and 7 bases from J, the junction kept 4 bases outside the gene matches. There are 15 residues in the CDR3. The CDR3 loop reads CTCSARDRGRAEQFF. Partial CDR3 DNA: TGCACCTGCAGTGCCCGGGACAGGGGGCGAGCTGAGCAGTTC.

As concerns this clone: Here the gene names and germline are mouse. Coverage ceases 1 residue before the CDR3 finishes, and the germline J gene fills in the end. The chain carries TRBV19 and TRBJ1-6; D is uncertain. TRBJ1-6 is an open reading frame whose function is uncertain. The length of the CDR3 is 15 residues. V lost 2 bases and J lost 3, with 9 bases in between. Germline CDR1 is FNHDT and CDR2 is SITEND (reference sequence). CDR3 amino acids: CASSISGDYNSPLYF. Incomplete CDR3 DNA: TGTGCCAGCAGTATTTCTGGGGACTATAATTCGCCCCTCTAC.

Concerning this clone: Each gene name is a mouse one. Coverage ceases 1 residue before the CDR3 finishes, and the germline J gene fills in the end. The V call is TRBV13-1, the J call TRBJ1-4, with 7 bases fitting TRBD1. The junction had 2 bases not matched to a gene; V was cut back by 0 bases and J by 3 bases. The germline CDR1 and CDR2 sequences are NSHNY and SYGAGN. The CDR3 totals 15 residues. The sequenced CDR3 bases are TGTGCCAGCAGTGATGCTGGACAGGCCAACGAAAGATTATTT. Its translation: CASSDAGQANERLF. The full CDR3 protein is CASSDAGQANERLFF. Full variable domain (missing parts from reference TRBV13-1 and TRBJ1-4): EAAVTQSPRNKVTVTGGNVTLSCRQTNSHNYMYWYRQDTGHGLRLIHYSYGAGNLRIGDVPDGYKATRTTQEDFFLLLELASPSQTSLYFCASSDAGQANERLFFGHGTKLSVL.

Points on this clone: The gene symbols are mouse symbols. The sequenced fragment ends 1 residue before the CDR3 boundary, so the rest is inferred from the germline J gene. The genes are TRBV16 and TRBJ2-7; 11 bases fit TRBD1. The CDR3 loop spans 14 amino acids. The J segment lost 5 bases and the V segment lost 3 bases, leaving 3 bases of the junction unmatched. CDR1 SGHSA and CDR2 FRNQAP come from the germline V gene. CDR3 DNA (partial): TGTGCAAGCAGCTTGTGGACAGGGGGCAATGAACAGTAC. Translating it yields CASSLWTGGNEQY. The complete CDR3 reads CASSLWTGGNEQYF. Based on the CDR3 plus reference TRBV16 and TRBJ2-7, the full variable domain is NAGVIQTPRHKVTGKGQEATLWCEPISGHSAVFWYRQTIVQGLEFLTYFRNQAPIDDSGMPKERFSAQMPNQSHSTLKIQSTQPQDSAVYLCASSLWTGGNEQYFGPGTRLTVL.

With regard to this clone: Genes here carry mouse names. The read ends 1 residue before the CDR3 terminus; that terminus is restored from the germline J gene. V is TRBV5 and J is TRBJ2-2; TRBD1 matches 7 bases. The CDR3 runs 15 residues. The V segment lost 4 bases and the J segment 0 bases; nucleotides outside the gene matches: 2. Germline-derived CDR1 and CDR2 are LGHNA and YNLKQL (reference sequence). The chain's CDR3 is CASSRGTANTGQLYF. CDR3 DNA (partial): TGTGCCAGCAGCCGCGGGACAGCAAACACCGGGCAGCTCTAC.